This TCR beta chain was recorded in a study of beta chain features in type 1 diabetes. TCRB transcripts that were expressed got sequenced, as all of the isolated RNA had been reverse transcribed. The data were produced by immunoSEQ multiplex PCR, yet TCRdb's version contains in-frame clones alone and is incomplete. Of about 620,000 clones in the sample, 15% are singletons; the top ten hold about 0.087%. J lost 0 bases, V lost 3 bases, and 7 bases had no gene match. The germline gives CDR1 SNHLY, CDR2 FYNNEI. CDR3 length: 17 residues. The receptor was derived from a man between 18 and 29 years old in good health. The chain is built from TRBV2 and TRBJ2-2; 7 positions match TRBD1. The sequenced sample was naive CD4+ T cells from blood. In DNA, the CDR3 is TGTGCCAGCAGTGAGACAGGGTTTTACTCGAACACCGGGGAGCTGTTTTTT. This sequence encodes CASSETGFYSNTGELFF.